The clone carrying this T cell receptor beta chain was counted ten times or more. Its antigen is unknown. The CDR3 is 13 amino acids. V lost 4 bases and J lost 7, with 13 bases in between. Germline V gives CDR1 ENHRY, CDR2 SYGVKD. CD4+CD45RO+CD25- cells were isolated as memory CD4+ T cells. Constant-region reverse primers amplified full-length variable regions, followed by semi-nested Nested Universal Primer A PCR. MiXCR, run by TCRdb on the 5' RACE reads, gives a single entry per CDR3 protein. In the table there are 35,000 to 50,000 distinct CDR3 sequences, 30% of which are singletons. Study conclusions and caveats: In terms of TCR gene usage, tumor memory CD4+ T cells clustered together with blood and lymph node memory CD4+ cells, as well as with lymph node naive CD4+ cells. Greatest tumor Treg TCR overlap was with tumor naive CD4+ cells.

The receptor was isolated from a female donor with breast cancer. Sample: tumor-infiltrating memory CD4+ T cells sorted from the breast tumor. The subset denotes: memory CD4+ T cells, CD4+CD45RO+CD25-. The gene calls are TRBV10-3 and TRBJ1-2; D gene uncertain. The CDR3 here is CAISGTGPSGYTF. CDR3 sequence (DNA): TGTGCCATCAGTGGGACCGGTCCGTCTGGCTACACCTTC.